A single sample is the source of the 6 T cell receptor beta chains below, sequenced in a study of blood T cell repertoires in COVID-19. TCRdb's copy holds only in-frame clones and misses some; the assay was immunoSEQ multiplex PCR. Found here are approximately 260,000 clones, 80% to 90% of them singletons; the top ten hold 9.5% to 11%. Sequenced input: peripheral blood. These receptor sequences come from a woman aged 70-85 years with acute or convalescent COVID-19.

V gene TRBV27 combines with J gene TRBJ1-2, with TRBD1 identical over 8 bases. V shed 6 bases, J shed 5 bases, and the junction held 8 bases outside the gene matches. The CDR3 length is 14 residues. CDR1 MNHEY and CDR2 SMNVEV come from the germline V gene (reference sequence). Here the CDR3 DNA reads TGTGCCAGCAGCAGTCTAGGGACAGGATATGGCTACACCTTC. This sequence encodes CASSSLGTGYGYTF.

CDR3 protein: CALGPGANNSPLHF. CDR3 coding DNA: TGTGCCCTGGGGCCAGGGGCTAACAATTCACCCCTCCACTTT. The chain uses TRBV28 and TRBJ1-6; tentative D call: TRBD1 (6 bases). Germline lookup yields CDR1 MDHEN and CDR2 SYDVKM. This CDR3 comprises 14 residues. V gave up 11 bases and J gave up 7 bases, with 18 bases separating them.

This chain links TRBV30 with TRBJ2-2; D perhaps matches TRBD2 (7 bases). V dropped 5 bases and J dropped 1 base, with 14 bases sitting between them. Germline lookup yields CDR1 GTSNPN and CDR2 SVGIG (reference sequence). CDR3 length: 15 amino acids. CDR3 residues: CAWRGEGQNTGELFF. DNA of the CDR3: TGTGCCTGGCGGGGGGAGGGACAGAACACCGGGGAGCTGTTTTTT.

V usage is TRBV2 and J usage is TRBJ2-3; no definite D call. CDR1 is SNHLY and CDR2 is FYNNEI in the germline V gene. The CDR3 has 12 residues. With 4 bases removed from V and 7 bases from J, the gap between germline ends came to 9 bases. For the CDR3, the DNA is TGTGCCAGCAGTGGCCCGGTGAATACGCAGTATTTT. Its protein is CASSGPVNTQYF.

The chain has TRBV19 and TRBJ2-1; 9 bases map to TRBD2. This CDR3 is 15 amino acids long. Unmatched junction bases numbered 8, after V lost 5 bases and J lost 6 bases. Germline V gene data show CDR1 as LNHDA and CDR2 as SQIVND (reference sequence). The CDR3 loop is CASSGVSGGLNEQFF. Written as DNA, the CDR3 is TGTGCCAGTAGTGGGGTAAGCGGGGGGCTCAATGAGCAGTTCTTC.

The V gene is TRBV28, the J gene TRBJ2-5; D possibly corresponds to TRBD2 (6 bases). This CDR3 comprises 14 residues. Germline V CDR1 and CDR2: MDHEN, SYDVKM. V dropped 2 bases and J dropped 2 bases, with 9 bases sitting between them. The DNA of the CDR3 is TGTGCCAGCAGTTTAATGGGGAGGCAAGAGACCCAGTACTTC. It is translated as CASSLMGRQETQYF.